The 9 T cell receptor beta chains in this list originate from one sample, sequenced in a study of blood T cell repertoires in COVID-19. Sequenced by immunoSEQ multiplex PCR; TCRdb stores in-frame clones only, minus some. The table includes about 250,000 clones, roughly 86% detected once. Sequencing was performed on peripheral blood. These receptors originate from an older woman who had recovered from COVID-19.

This chain uses TRBV28 with TRBJ1-2; perhaps TRBD1 as D (5 bases). The CDR3 loop spans 12 amino acids. V dropped 11 bases and J dropped 0 bases, with 10 bases sitting between them. Germline lookup yields CDR1 MDHEN and CDR2 SYDVKM. CDR3 bases: TGTGCCGGTTGGGACTCTAACTATGGCTACACCTTC. Translation: CAGWDSNYGYTF.

The chain links TRBV18 to TRBJ1-5, with TRBD1 matching 9 bases. J lost 8 bases, V lost 4 bases, and 6 bases had no gene match. Germline values: CDR1 KGHSH, CDR2 LQKENI. This CDR3 comprises 14 residues. CDR3 protein: CASSLNRGQEPQHF. CDR3 in DNA: TGTGCCAGCTCACTCAACAGGGGGCAGGAGCCCCAGCATTTT.

The gene calls are TRBV19 and TRBJ2-7, with 9 bases aligning to TRBD1. The CDR3 is 15 residues long. Germline values: CDR1 LNHDA, CDR2 SQIVND (reference sequence). Losses at the gene ends were 5 bases for V and 4 bases for J; bases not matched to a gene: 9. CDR3 DNA: TGTGCCAGTAGTCCTACCGGGACAGGGAGGTACGAGCAGTACTTC. Amino acid sequence: CASSPTGTGRYEQYF. Looking up the rest from reference TRBV19 and TRBJ2-7 gives the full variable domain: DGGITQSPKYLFRKEGQNVTLSCEQNLNHDAMYWYRQDPGQGLRLIYYSQIVNDFQKGDIAEGYSVSREKKESFPLTVTSAQKNPTAFYLCASSPTGTGRYEQYFGPGTRLTVT.

The chain joins TRBV14 to TRBJ2-1; perhaps TRBD2 as D (7 bases). Looked up from germline, CDR1 is SGHDN and CDR2 is FVKESK. The CDR3 consists of 18 residues. V was shortened by 4 bases and J by 5 bases, with 24 bases between the two germline ends. The CDR3 is CASSRQAGVLSYHNEQFF. As DNA, the CDR3 is TGTGCCAGCAGCCGACAGGCGGGGGTTCTCTCGTACCACAATGAGCAGTTCTTC.

This rearrangement joins TRBV29-1 to TRBJ2-3; TRBD2 might be the D (6 bases). The CDR3 has 14 residues. V lost 2 bases to trimming and J lost 1 base, with 10 bases between them. Germline V gene lookup returns CDR1 SQVTM and CDR2 ANQGSEA. The CDR3, as DNA: TGCAGCGTTGAAACGGGGGAGGGCACAGATACGCAGTATTTT. It codes for CSVETGEGTDTQYF.

The chain couples TRBV6-4 to TRBJ2-2; TRBD2 matches 12 bases. V gave up 7 bases and J gave up 0 bases; unmatched junction bases: 12. Per the germline V gene, CDR1 is MRHNA and CDR2 is SNTAGT. CDR3 length: 19 amino acids. The CDR3 DNA is TGTGCCAGCACTCATATCCCGCTAGCGGGGGGGGCGAACACCGGGGAGCTGTTTTTT. Its protein product is CASTHIPLAGGANTGELFF.

V usage is TRBV27 and J usage is TRBJ2-7, with D possibly being TRBD1 (6 bases). V shed 1 base and J shed 0 bases, with 13 bases lying between them. Germline V gene data show CDR1 as MNHEY and CDR2 as SMNVEV (reference sequence). The CDR3 extends over 16 amino acids. The CDR3 region has the DNA TGTGCCAGCAGTTTATACAGGGCCGGGGACTCCTACGAGCAGTACTTC. Its protein is CASSLYRAGDSYEQYF.

The CDR3 is CASSGGTSGTQFF. CDR3 sequence (DNA): TGTGCCAGCAGCGGGGGGACTAGCGGGACCCAGTTCTTC. This chain joins TRBV2 and TRBJ2-1; TRBD2 matches at 13 bases. Germline values: CDR1 SNHLY, CDR2 FYNNEI. This CDR3 region has 13 residues. The V gene end was trimmed by 6 bases and the J gene end by 13 bases; junction bases not matched to a gene: 6.

V and J are TRBV19 and TRBJ2-7; D not certain. CDR1 and CDR2 (germline): LNHDA, SQIVND (reference sequence). This CDR3 is built from 15 residues. V lost 0 bases, J lost 2 bases, and 11 bases lay in between. CDR3 nucleotide sequence: TGTGCCAGTAGTATAGAATCCGGTCTAGCCTACGAGCAGTACTTC. Its protein product is CASSIESGLAYEQYF.